Listed here are 8 T cell receptor beta chains from one sample, sequenced in a study of blood T cell repertoires in COVID-19. Profiled with immunoSEQ multiplex PCR; TCRdb holds only in-frame clones, not every one. The sample consists of about 300,000 clones, roughly 90% of them appearing once. The sequencing input was peripheral blood. The source of these receptors is a woman in her twenties or thirties with COVID-19, enrolled during active disease.

The chain has TRBV28 and TRBJ1-6, with D uncertain. V lost 2 bases to trimming and J lost 9 bases, with 11 bases between them. The CDR3 runs to 14 residues. Germline CDR1 reads MDHEN; CDR2 reads SYDVKM. The CDR3 DNA reads as TGTGCCAGCAGTTTAAACAGTCTGGGTTCACCCCTCCACTTT. Its protein is CASSLNSLGSPLHF.

This clone appeared a few times. V is TRBV9 and J is TRBJ2-1; 7 nucleotides align to TRBD2. The V segment lost 0 bases and the J segment 8 bases; nucleotides outside the gene matches: 8. Germline V gene sequence: CDR1 SGDLS, CDR2 YYNGEE. The CDR3 is made up of 15 amino acids. CDR3 sequence reads: CASSVGRASGYEQFF. The CDR3 DNA is TGTGCCAGCAGCGTAGGAAGAGCTAGCGGATATGAGCAGTTCTTC.

The chain joins TRBV5-6 to TRBJ1-3; D is perhaps TRBD1 (5 bases). The CDR3 loop spans 15 amino acids. Germline assignment: CDR1 SGHDT and CDR2 YYEEEE. With 7 bases removed from V and 4 bases from J, the gap between germline ends came to 18 bases. The CDR3 protein is CASGQGLLPGNTIYF. The CDR3, as DNA: TGTGCCAGCGGACAAGGGTTGTTGCCGGGAAACACCATATATTTT.

This clone was recorded a few times. The chain joins TRBV30 to TRBJ2-7; no definite D call. The CDR3 sequence is 13 residues long. The V and J ends lost 0 bases and 6 bases respectively, with 12 bases between them. Germline-derived CDR1 and CDR2 are GTSNPN and SVGIG (reference sequence). For the CDR3, the DNA is TGTGCCTGGAGTGTAGAATTAGATGGCGAGCAGTACTTC. This encodes CAWSVELDGEQYF.

This clone occurred once. The chain employs TRBV24-1 and TRBJ1-1; a possible D gene is TRBD1 (6 bases). The germline CDR1 and CDR2 sequences are KGHDR and SFDVKD. The CDR3 is 12 amino acids. V dropped 10 bases and J dropped 5 bases, with 13 bases sitting between them. This CDR3 reads CATSKGGTEAFF. The CDR3 nucleotides are TGTGCCACGAGTAAAGGGGGTACTGAAGCTTTCTTT.

The chain recombines TRBV9 with TRBJ1-1; the D is unclear. This CDR3 is 13 amino acids long. The V and J ends lost 3 bases and 1 base respectively, with 7 bases between them. Germline V gives CDR1 SGDLS, CDR2 YYNGEE. The CDR3 region is CASSATPNTEAFF. The CDR3 coding sequence is TGTGCCAGCAGCGCAACACCGAACACTGAAGCTTTCTTT. Combining the CDR3 with reference TRBV9 and TRBJ1-1 gives the whole variable domain DSGVTQTPKHLITATGQRVTLRCSPRSGDLSVYWYQQSLDQGLQFLIQYYNGEERAKGNILERFSAQQFPDLHSELNLSSLELGDSALYFCASSATPNTEAFFGQGTRLTVV.

This chain links TRBV27 with TRBJ1-1; possible D gene TRBD1, 5 bases. The germline V gene has CDR1 MNHEY and CDR2 SMNVEV (reference sequence). Trimming took 3 bases from V and 4 from J, leaving 12 bases between them. This CDR3 region has 14 residues. Written as DNA, the CDR3 is TGTGCCAGCAGTTTTGGATTGGGGGGCACTGAAGCTTTCTTT. It specifies CASSFGLGGTEAFF.

This clone was counted a single time. The J gene is TRBJ1-2, the V gene TRBV28; 7 nucleotides match TRBD1. The CDR3 is made up of 13 amino acids. Germline V CDR1 and CDR2: MDHEN, SYDVKM. The V gene end was trimmed by 6 bases and the J gene end by 6 bases; junction bases not matched to a gene: 7. The CDR3 nucleotides are TGTGCCAGCAGAATGACAGGGCCTGATGGCTACACCTTC. Protein product: CASRMTGPDGYTF.